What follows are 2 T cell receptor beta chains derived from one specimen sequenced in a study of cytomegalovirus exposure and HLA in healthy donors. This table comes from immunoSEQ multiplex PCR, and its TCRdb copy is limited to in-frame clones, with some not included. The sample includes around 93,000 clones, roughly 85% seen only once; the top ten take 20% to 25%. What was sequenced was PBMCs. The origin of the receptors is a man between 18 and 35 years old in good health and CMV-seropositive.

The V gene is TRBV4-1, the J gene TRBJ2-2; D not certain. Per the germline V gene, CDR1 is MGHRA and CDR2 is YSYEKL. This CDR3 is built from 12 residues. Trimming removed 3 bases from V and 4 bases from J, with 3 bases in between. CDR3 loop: CASSHLTGELFF. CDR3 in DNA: TGCGCCAGCAGCCACCTCACCGGGGAGCTGTTTTTT.

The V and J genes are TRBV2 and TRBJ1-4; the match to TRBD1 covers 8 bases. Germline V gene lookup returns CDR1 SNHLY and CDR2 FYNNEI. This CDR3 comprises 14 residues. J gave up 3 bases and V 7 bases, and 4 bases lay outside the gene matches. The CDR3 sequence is CASMGTGSNEKLFF. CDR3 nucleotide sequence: TGTGCCAGCATGGGGACAGGCTCTAATGAAAAACTGTTTTTT.